The rows below give T cell receptor beta chains drawn from one sample of a study of cytomegalovirus exposure and HLA in healthy donors. Only in-frame clones appear in the TCRdb table, and some are missing; sequencing was by immunoSEQ multiplex PCR. This sample has some 140,000 clones; about three quarters occur once, and the top ten carry 1% to 1.5%. The sample consisted of PBMCs. The receptors come from a male donor in good health and CMV-seropositive. CDR3s include the opening cysteine and the closing phenylalanine or tryptophan. The order of the fields is J gene, D gene, V gene, clone size, CDR3 length, CDR3 DNA, CDR3 protein. D genes are given only for firm matches. Clone size appears in some rows only: once, few, many, or a class for an expanded clone.

J: TRBJ2-5
D: -
V: TRBV6-5
size: -
length: 14
DNA: TGTGCCAGCAGTTACCAGGGAACGGGAGAGACCCAGTACTTC
CDR3: CASSYQGTGETQYF

J: TRBJ1-1
D: TRBD1
V: TRBV7-8
size: -
length: 15
DNA: TGTGCCAGCAGCTTAGCCCCAGGGGACAGCCCTGAAGCTTTCTTT
CDR3: CASSLAPGDSPEAFF

J: TRBJ2-3
D: -
V: TRBV5-6
size: -
length: 14
DNA: TGTGCCAGCAGCCATTATACTAGCACAGATACGCAGTATTTT
CDR3: CASSHYTSTDTQYF

J: TRBJ1-6
D: -
V: TRBV7-2
size: few
length: 15
DNA: TGTGCCAGCAGCTTAGGAGGGGAGGGGGTTTCACCCCTCCACTTT
CDR3: CASSLGGEGVSPLHF

J: TRBJ2-5
D: -
V: TRBV11-2
size: -
length: 14
DNA: TGTGCCAGCAGTCGGGGCCCCGCGGGGGAGACCCAGTACTTC
CDR3: CASSRGPAGETQYF

J: TRBJ1-5
D: TRBD1
V: TRBV5-8
size: -
length: 16
DNA: TGTGCCAGCAGGTTGTATGGGGAACAGGGGAATCAGCCCCAGCATTTT
CDR3: CASRLYGEQGNQPQHF

J: TRBJ2-7
D: TRBD2
V: TRBV25-1
size: -
length: 16
DNA: TGTGCCAGCAGTGACCCTAGCGGGAGAGTAGTACACGAGCAGTACTTC
CDR3: CASSDPSGRVVHEQYF

J: TRBJ2-5
D: TRBD1
V: TRBV19
size: -
length: 13
DNA: TGTGCCAGTAGGGACAGGGGTGGAGAGACCCAGTACTTC
CDR3: CASRDRGGETQYF

J: TRBJ1-4
D: TRBD1
V: TRBV6-6
size: few
length: 15
DNA: TGTGCCAGCAGTTACCGTGGGACAGAGAATGAAAAACTGTTTTTT
CDR3: CASSYRGTENEKLFF

J: TRBJ1-3
D: -
V: TRBV9
size: -
length: 15
DNA: TGTGCCAGCAGCGGGGAGGGGTTTGGAGGAAACACCATATATTTT
CDR3: CASSGEGFGGNTIYF

J: TRBJ2-7
D: -
V: TRBV4-3
size: -
length: 15
DNA: TGCGCCAGCAGCCAAGATCTAACAGGCTCCTACGAGCAGTACTTC
CDR3: CASSQDLTGSYEQYF

J: TRBJ2-3
D: TRBD2
V: TRBV18
size: -
length: 17
DNA: TGTGCCAGCTCATCCGAAGCGGGAGGGATTAGCACAGATACGCAGTATTTT
CDR3: CASSSEAGGISTDTQYF

J: TRBJ1-1
D: TRBD1
V: TRBV7-2
size: -
length: 15
DNA: TGTGCCAGCAGCTTAGAACAGGGGGTGAACACTGAAGCTTTCTTT
CDR3: CASSLEQGVNTEAFF

J: TRBJ2-1
D: TRBD1
V: TRBV7-8
size: few
length: 17
DNA: TGTGCCAGCAGCTTAGCGGTTGGGACAGGGACCTACAATGAGCAGTTCTTC
CDR3: CASSLAVGTGTYNEQFF

J: TRBJ1-2
D: -
V: TRBV18
size: -
length: 18
DNA: TGTGCCAGCTCACCAAGCCTCGGGAGTCTCTATTCCAACTATGGCTACACCTTC
CDR3: CASSPSLGSLYSNYGYTF

J: TRBJ2-1
D: -
V: TRBV7-6
size: few
length: 15
DNA: TGTGCCAGCAGCCGGACTACATCTGACTACAATGAGCAGTTCTTC
CDR3: CASSRTTSDYNEQFF

J: TRBJ2-1
D: TRBD2
V: TRBV10-3
size: -
length: 17
DNA: TGTGCCATCAGTGACCTGTCCCGCGGGAGTGGTGGGAATGAGCAGTTCTTC
CDR3: CAISDLSRGSGGNEQFF

J: TRBJ1-1
D: TRBD1
V: TRBV30
size: -
length: 12
DNA: TGTGCCTGGACCCTCCGGGACAGTGAAGCTTTCTTT
CDR3: CAWTLRDSEAFF

J: TRBJ2-1
D: TRBD1
V: TRBV18
size: -
length: 14
DNA: TGTGCCAGCTCCACACGGACAGGTTGGGATGAGCAGTTCTTC
CDR3: CASSTRTGWDEQFF

J: TRBJ2-7
D: -
V: TRBV5-4
size: -
length: 15
DNA: TGTGCCAGCAGCTGGGGAGCCCATGATCCCTACGAGCAGTACTTC
CDR3: CASSWGAHDPYEQYF

J: TRBJ2-5
D: TRBD1
V: TRBV19
size: -
length: 15
DNA: TGTGCCAGTAGTATCACCGGACAGGGGGAAGAGACCCAGTACTTC
CDR3: CASSITGQGEETQYF

J: TRBJ1-4
D: TRBD1
V: TRBV6-1
size: few
length: 13
DNA: TGTGCTAGTGGACAGGGGGCTAATGAAAAACTGTTTTTT
CDR3: CASGQGANEKLFF

J: TRBJ2-7
D: TRBD2
V: TRBV4-3
size: few
length: 15
DNA: TGCGCCAGCAGCCAAATAGCGGGAGGGCACTACGAGCAGTACTTC
CDR3: CASSQIAGGHYEQYF

J: TRBJ2-3
D: -
V: TRBV6-5
size: -
length: 15
DNA: TGTGCCAGCAGTTATCGGGGGGCTAGCACAGATACGCAGTATTTT
CDR3: CASSYRGASTDTQYF

J: TRBJ2-3
D: TRBD2
V: TRBV5-8
size: -
length: 16
DNA: TGTGCCAGCAGCTTATTGGTGCGGGGGGCGTCAGATACGCAGTATTTT
CDR3: CASSLLVRGASDTQYF

J: TRBJ1-1
D: -
V: TRBV9
size: -
length: 13
DNA: TGTGCCAGCAGCGCACAGGGAAGCGCTGAAGCTTTCTTT
CDR3: CASSAQGSAEAFF

J: TRBJ2-5
D: TRBD2
V: TRBV10-2
size: -
length: 15
DNA: TGCGCCACGAACCAACTAGCGGGGTCCAGGGAGACCCAGTACTTC
CDR3: CATNQLAGSRETQYF

J: TRBJ2-5
D: -
V: TRBV5-1
size: -
length: 15
DNA: TGCGCCAGCAGCTTGGTCAGGACACCTGAAGAGACCCAGTACTTC
CDR3: CASSLVRTPEETQYF

J: TRBJ2-7
D: TRBD1
V: TRBV28
size: -
length: 16
DNA: TGTGCCAGCACCGCCGCAATCGGACAGGGTGGAATAGAGCAGTACTTC
CDR3: CASTAAIGQGGIEQYF

J: TRBJ1-2
D: TRBD1
V: TRBV7-9
size: -
length: 15
DNA: TGTGCCAGCACCACGCGAGGACAGGGTACCTATGGCTACACCTTC
CDR3: CASTTRGQGTYGYTF

J: TRBJ2-7
D: TRBD2
V: TRBV4-1
size: -
length: 14
DNA: TGCGCCAGCAGCGGCGGGGGGACCCTCTACGAGCAGTACTTC
CDR3: CASSGGGTLYEQYF

J: TRBJ2-7
D: -
V: TRBV7-9
size: -
length: 13
DNA: TGTGCCAGCAGCTTAATGGAGAGCTACGAGCAGTACTTC
CDR3: CASSLMESYEQYF

J: TRBJ2-1
D: -
V: TRBV19
size: -
length: 14
DNA: TGTGCCAGTAGTATCGGGACACCCTACAATGAGCAGTTCTTC
CDR3: CASSIGTPYNEQFF

J: TRBJ1-6
D: -
V: TRBV13
size: -
length: 14
DNA: TGTGCCAGCAGCTTAAGTCAGGGGCACTCACCCCTCCACTTT
CDR3: CASSLSQGHSPLHF

J: TRBJ1-1
D: TRBD1
V: TRBV5-4
size: -
length: 15
DNA: TGTGCCAGCAGCCCCGGGGGGGCAGGGGGCACTGAAGCTTTCTTT
CDR3: CASSPGGAGGTEAFF

J: TRBJ1-1
D: TRBD1
V: TRBV2
size: once
length: 14
DNA: TGTGCCAGCAGTGAGACAGGGCGGGACACTGAAGCTTTCTTT
CDR3: CASSETGRDTEAFF

J: TRBJ2-3
D: TRBD2
V: TRBV6-1
size: -
length: 17
DNA: TGTGCCAGCAGTGAGGGACTAGCGGGGGGGTTCACAGATACGCAGTATTTT
CDR3: CASSEGLAGGFTDTQYF

J: TRBJ1-2
D: TRBD1
V: TRBV7-8
size: -
length: 15
DNA: TGTGCCAGCCTGCCCTGGCAGGGGGTTGATTATGGCTACACCTTC
CDR3: CASLPWQGVDYGYTF

J: TRBJ1-5
D: -
V: TRBV19
size: -
length: 15
DNA: TGTGCCAGTAGTATATGGGCGGGGGGCAATCAGCCCCAGCATTTT
CDR3: CASSIWAGGNQPQHF

J: TRBJ1-2
D: -
V: TRBV18
size: -
length: 12
DNA: TGTGCCAGCTCACCACAGTCGGGGGGCTACACCTTC
CDR3: CASSPQSGGYTF

J: TRBJ1-1
D: TRBD1
V: TRBV4-1
size: -
length: 14
DNA: TGCGCCAGCAGCGCGAGGGGGCTGGGCACTGAAGCTTTCTTT
CDR3: CASSARGLGTEAFF

J: TRBJ1-2
D: -
V: TRBV27
size: -
length: 15
DNA: TGTGCCAGCAGGGCAGGTGTAATCCTGGGTTATGGCTACACCTTC
CDR3: CASRAGVILGYGYTF

J: TRBJ2-6
D: -
V: TRBV7-9
size: -
length: 18
DNA: TGTGCCAGCAGCCCGCCCTGGCTCAGGGATTCTGGGGCCAACGTCCTGACTTTC
CDR3: CASSPPWLRDSGANVLTF

J: TRBJ2-1
D: -
V: TRBV7-9
size: -
length: 13
DNA: TGTGCCAGCAGCTGGGACACCTACAATGAGCAGTTCTTC
CDR3: CASSWDTYNEQFF